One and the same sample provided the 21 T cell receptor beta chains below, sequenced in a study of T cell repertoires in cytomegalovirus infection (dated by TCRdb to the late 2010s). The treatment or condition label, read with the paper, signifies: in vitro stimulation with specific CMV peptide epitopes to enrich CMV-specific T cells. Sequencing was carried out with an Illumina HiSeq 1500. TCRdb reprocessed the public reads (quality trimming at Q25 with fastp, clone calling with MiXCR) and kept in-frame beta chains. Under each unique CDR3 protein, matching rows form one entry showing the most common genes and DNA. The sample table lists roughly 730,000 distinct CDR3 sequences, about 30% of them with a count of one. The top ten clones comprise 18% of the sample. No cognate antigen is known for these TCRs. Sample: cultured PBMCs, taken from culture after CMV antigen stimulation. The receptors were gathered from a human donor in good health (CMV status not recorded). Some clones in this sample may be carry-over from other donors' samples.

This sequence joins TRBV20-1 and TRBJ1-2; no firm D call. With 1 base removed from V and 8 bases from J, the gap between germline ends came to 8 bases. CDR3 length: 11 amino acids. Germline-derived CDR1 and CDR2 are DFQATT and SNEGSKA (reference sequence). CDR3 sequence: CSARVQEGYTF. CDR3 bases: TGCAGTGCTAGAGTCCAAGAAGGCTACACCTTC.

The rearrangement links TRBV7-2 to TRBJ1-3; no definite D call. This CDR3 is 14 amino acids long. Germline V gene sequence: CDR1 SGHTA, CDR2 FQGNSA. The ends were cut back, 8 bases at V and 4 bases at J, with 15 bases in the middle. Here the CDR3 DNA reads TGTGCCAGCGGTCCGACCCATCACGGAAACACCATATATTTT. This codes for CASGPTHHGNTIYF.

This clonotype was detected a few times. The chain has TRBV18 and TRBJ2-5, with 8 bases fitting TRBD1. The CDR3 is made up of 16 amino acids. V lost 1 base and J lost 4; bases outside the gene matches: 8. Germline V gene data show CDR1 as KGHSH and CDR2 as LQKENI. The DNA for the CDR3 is TGTGCCAGCTCACCACTCCCTGGACAGGGTAGAGAGACCCAGTACTTC. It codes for CASSPLPGQGRETQYF.

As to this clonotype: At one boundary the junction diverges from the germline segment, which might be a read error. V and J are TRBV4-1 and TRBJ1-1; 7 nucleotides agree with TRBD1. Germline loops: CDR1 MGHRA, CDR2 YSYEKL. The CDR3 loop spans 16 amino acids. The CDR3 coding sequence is TGCGCCAGCAGCCAAACACAGGGGAGGAGGAACTCTGAAGCTTTCTTT. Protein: CASSQTQGRRNSEAFF.

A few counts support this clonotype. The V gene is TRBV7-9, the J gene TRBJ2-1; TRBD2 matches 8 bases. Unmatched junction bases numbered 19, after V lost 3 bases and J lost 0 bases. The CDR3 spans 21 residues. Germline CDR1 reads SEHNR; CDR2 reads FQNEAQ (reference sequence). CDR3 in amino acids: CASSFGGRGSGTYSSYNEQFF. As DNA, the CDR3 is TGTGCCAGCAGCTTCGGGGGGAGGGGTAGCGGGACATATAGCTCCTACAATGAGCAGTTCTTC. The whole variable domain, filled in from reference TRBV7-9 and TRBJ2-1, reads DTGVSQNPRHKITKRGQNVTFRCDPISEHNRLYWYRQTLGQGPEFLTYFQNEAQLEKSRLLSDRFSAERPKGSFSTLEIQRTEQGDSAMYLCASSFGGRGSGTYSSYNEQFFGPGTRLTVL.

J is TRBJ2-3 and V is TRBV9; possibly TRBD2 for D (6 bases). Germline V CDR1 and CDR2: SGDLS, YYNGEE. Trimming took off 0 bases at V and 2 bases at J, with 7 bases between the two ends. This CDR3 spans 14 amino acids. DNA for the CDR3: TGTGCCAGCAGCGTAGCGGGAGCCACAGATACGCAGTATTTT. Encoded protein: CASSVAGATDTQYF.

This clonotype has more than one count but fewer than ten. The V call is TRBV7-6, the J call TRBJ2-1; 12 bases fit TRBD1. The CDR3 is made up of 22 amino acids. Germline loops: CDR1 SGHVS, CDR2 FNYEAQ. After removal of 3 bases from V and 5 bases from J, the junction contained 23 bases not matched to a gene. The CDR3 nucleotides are TGTGCCAGCAGCTTGTCTCTTCCTTTGCGGGACAGGGGGCTTAGGGGTCACAATGAGCAGTTCTTC. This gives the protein CASSLSLPLRDRGLRGHNEQFF.

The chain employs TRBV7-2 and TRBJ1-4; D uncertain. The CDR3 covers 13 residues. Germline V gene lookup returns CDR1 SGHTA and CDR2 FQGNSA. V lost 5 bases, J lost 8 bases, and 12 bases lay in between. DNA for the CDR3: TGTGCCAGCAGCCCCCCGACGGGGGAAAAACTGTTTTTT. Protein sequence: CASSPPTGEKLFF.

The CDR3 region has the DNA TGCGCCAGCAGCTTGGAGGGACAGGGGCTTGGCTACACCTTC. Amino acids: CASSLEGQGLGYTF. The J gene is TRBJ1-2, the V gene TRBV5-1; TRBD1 aligns across 10 bases. CDR3 length: 14 residues. Per germline, CDR1 SGHRS and CDR2 YFSETQ. With V trimmed by 0 bases and J by 7 bases, 3 bases remained unmatched.

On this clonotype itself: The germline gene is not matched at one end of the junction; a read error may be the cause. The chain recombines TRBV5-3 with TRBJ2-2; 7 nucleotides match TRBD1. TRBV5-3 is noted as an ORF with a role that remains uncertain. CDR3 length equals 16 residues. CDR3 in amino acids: CASSLQGGGATGELFF. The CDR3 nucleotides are TGTGCCAGCAGCTTGCAAGGGGGCGGTGCCACCGGGGAGCTGTTTTTT.

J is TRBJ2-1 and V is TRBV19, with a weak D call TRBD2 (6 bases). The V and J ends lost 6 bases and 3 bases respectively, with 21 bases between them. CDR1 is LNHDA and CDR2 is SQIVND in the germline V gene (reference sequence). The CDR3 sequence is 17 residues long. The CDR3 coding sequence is TGTGCCAGTAGGTCCCGAATAGCGGCGATCGACTACAATGAGCAGTTCTTC. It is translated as CASRSRIAAIDYNEQFF.

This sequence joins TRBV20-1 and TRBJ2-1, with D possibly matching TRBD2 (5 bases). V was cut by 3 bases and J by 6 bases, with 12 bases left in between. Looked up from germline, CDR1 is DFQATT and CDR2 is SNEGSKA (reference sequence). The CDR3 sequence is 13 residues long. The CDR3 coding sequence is TGCAGTGCTAGGGAGGATCCGGCCAATGAGCAGTTCTTC. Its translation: CSAREDPANEQFF.

The CDR3 is CASSPEGGLYNEQFF. The CDR3 DNA reads TGTGCCAGCAGCCCTGAGGGAGGCCTTTACAATGAGCAGTTCTTC. The chain joins TRBV6-1 to TRBJ2-1; possibly TRBD2 for D (6 bases). This CDR3 comprises 15 residues. Germline V gene sequence: CDR1 MNHNS, CDR2 SASEGT. V was cut by 6 bases and J by 4 bases, with 16 bases left in between.

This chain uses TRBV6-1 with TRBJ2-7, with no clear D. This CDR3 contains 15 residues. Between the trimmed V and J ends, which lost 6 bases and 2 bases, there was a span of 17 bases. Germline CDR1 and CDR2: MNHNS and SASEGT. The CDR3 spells CASSRLAGVTYEQYF. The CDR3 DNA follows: TGTGCCAGCAGCCGACTGGCAGGTGTAACCTACGAGCAGTACTTC.

CDR3 sequence reads: CASSQEDRGDQPQHF. DNA for the CDR3: TGCGCCAGCAGCCAAGAGGACAGGGGTGATCAGCCCCAGCATTTT. This chain links TRBV4-1 with TRBJ1-5; 9 nucleotides match TRBD1. After removal of 0 bases from V and 5 bases from J, the junction contained 2 bases not matched to a gene. The CDR3 contains 15 residues. Germline CDR1 and CDR2: MGHRA and YSYEKL.

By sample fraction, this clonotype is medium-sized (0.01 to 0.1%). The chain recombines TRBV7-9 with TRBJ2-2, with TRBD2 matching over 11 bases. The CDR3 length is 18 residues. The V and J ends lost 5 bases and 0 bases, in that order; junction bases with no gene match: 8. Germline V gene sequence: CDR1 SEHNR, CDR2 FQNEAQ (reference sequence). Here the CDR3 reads CASSPRKTSGTNTGELFF. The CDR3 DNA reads TGTGCCAGCAGCCCCCGAAAGACTAGCGGGACGAACACCGGGGAGCTGTTTTTT.

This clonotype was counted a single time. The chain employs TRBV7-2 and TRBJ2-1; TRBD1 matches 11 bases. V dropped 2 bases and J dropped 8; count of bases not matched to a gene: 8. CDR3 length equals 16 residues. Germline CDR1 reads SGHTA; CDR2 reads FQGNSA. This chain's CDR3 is CASSLHPGQGGYEQFF. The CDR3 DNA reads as TGTGCCAGCAGCTTACACCCGGGACAGGGGGGCTATGAGCAGTTCTTC.

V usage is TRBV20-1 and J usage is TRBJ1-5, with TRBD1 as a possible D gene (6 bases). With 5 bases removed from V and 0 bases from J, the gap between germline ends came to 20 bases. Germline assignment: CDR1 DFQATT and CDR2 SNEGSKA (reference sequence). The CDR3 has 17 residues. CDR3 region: CSAGGRLQGNSNQPQHF. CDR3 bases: TGCAGTGCTGGCGGACGATTACAGGGCAATAGCAATCAGCCCCAGCATTTT.

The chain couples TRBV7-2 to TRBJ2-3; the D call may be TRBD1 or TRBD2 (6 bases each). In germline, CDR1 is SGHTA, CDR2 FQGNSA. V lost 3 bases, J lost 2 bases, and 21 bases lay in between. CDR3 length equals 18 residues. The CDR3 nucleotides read TGTGCCAGCAGCTTCCCTAGGGGGGCTAGCCCGCCCACAGATACGCAGTATTTT. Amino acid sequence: CASSFPRGASPPTDTQYF. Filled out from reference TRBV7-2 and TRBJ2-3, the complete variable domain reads GAGVSQSPSNKVTEKGKDVELRCDPISGHTALYWYRQSLGQGLEFLIYFQGNSAPDKSGLPSDRFSAERTGGSVSTLTIQRTQQEDSAVYLCASSFPRGASPPTDTQYFGPGTRLTVL.

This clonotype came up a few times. As DNA, the CDR3 is TGTGCCAGCATCGAATCGGCGAGCTATGAGCAGTTCTTC. This gives the protein CASIESASYEQFF. V gene TRBV6-2 or TRBV6-3 combines with J gene TRBJ2-1; D unresolved. The germline V gene has CDR1 MNHEY and CDR2 SVGEGT. The length of the CDR3 is 13 residues. V shed 7 bases and J shed 8 bases, with 15 bases lying between them.

The CDR3 region is CASGLDSPNYGYTF. The CDR3 DNA sequence: TGTGCTAGTGGTTTGGACAGCCCTAACTATGGCTACACCTTC. The chain combines TRBV12-5 with TRBJ1-2, with D unresolved. This CDR3 region has 14 residues. CDR1 and CDR2 (germline): LGHNT, FRNRAP. Trimming took 1 base from V and 0 from J, leaving 6 bases between them.